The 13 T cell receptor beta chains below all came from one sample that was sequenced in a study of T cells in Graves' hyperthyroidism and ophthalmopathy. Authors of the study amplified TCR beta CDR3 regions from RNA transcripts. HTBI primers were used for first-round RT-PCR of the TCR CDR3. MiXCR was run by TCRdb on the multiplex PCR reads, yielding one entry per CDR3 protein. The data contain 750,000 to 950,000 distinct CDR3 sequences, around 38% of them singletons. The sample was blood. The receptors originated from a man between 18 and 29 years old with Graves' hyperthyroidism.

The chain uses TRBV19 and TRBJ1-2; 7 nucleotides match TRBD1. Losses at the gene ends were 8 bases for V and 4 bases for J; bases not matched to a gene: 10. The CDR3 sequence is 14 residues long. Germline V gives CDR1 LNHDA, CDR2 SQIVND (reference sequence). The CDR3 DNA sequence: TGTGCCAGTGCAACAGGGACAGTTGCCTATGGCTACACCTTC. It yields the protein CASATGTVAYGYTF.

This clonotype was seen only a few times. The CDR3 here is CASSQLVTETQYF. In nucleotides, the CDR3 is TGTGCCAGCAGCCAACTAGTTACGGAGACCCAGTACTTC. This chain links TRBV5-6 with TRBJ2-5; tentatively, D is TRBD2 (5 bases). The V end was cut by 4 bases, the J end by 5 bases, with 12 bases between. The CDR3 is made up of 13 amino acids. Germline V gene sequence: CDR1 SGHDT, CDR2 YYEEEE.

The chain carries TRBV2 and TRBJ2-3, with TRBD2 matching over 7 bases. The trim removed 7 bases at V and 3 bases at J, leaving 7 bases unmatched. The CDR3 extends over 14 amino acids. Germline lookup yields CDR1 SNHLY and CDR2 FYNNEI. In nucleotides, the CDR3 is TGTGCCAGCAATGAGGGAGGGGCAACAGATACGCAGTATTTT. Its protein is CASNEGGATDTQYF.

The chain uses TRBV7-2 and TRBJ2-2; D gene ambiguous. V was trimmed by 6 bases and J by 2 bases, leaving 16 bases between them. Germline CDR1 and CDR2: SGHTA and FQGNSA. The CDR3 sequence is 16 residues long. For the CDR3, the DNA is TGTGCCAGCAGTACGACGCCACTTCTCAACACCGGGGAGCTGTTTTTT. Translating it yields CASSTTPLLNTGELFF.

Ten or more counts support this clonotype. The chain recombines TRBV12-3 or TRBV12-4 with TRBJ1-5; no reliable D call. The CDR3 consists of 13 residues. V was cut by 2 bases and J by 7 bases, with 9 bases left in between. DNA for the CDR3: TGTGCCAGCAGTTTACGGGGAGGGCAGCCCCAGCATTTT. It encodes CASSLRGGQPQHF.

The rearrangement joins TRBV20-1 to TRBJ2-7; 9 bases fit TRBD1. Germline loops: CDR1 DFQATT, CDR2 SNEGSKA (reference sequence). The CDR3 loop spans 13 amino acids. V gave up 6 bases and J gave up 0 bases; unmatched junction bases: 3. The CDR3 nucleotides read TGCAGTGCCACGGACAGGGGCTCCTACGAGCAGTACTTC. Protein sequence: CSATDRGSYEQYF.

CDR3 sequence: CASSTYLNTEAFF. The CDR3 DNA is TGTGCCAGCAGCACATACCTGAACACTGAAGCTTTCTTT. J is TRBJ1-1 and V is TRBV9; D is unresolved. The CDR3 is made up of 13 amino acids. Germline values: CDR1 SGDLS, CDR2 YYNGEE. Trimming left V 4 bases short and J 0 bases short, with 7 bases between.

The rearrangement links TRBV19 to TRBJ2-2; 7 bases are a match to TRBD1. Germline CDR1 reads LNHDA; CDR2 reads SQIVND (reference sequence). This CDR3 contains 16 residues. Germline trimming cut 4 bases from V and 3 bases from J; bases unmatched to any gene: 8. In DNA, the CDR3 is TGTGCCAGTAGTACCAACACAGGGGTAGACACCGGGGAGCTGTTTTTT. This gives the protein CASSTNTGVDTGELFF.

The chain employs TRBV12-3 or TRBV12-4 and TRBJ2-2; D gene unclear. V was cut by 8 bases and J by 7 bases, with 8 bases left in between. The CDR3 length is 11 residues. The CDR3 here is CASPRNGELFF. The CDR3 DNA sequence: TGTGCCAGCCCCCGGAACGGGGAGCTGTTTTTT.

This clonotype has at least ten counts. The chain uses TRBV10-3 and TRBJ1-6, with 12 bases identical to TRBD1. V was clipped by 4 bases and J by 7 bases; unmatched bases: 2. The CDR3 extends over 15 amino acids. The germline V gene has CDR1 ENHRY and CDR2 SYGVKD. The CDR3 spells CAISGDRGLNSPLHF. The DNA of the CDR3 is TGTGCCATCAGTGGGGACAGGGGGCTGAATTCACCCCTCCACTTT.

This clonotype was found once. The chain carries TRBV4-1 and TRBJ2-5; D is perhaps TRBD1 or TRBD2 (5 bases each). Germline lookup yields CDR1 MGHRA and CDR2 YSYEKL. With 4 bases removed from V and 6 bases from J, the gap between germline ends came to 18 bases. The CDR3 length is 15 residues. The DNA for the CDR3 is TGCGCCAGCAGCCCCCAGGGACGGCTGGGGAAGACCCAGTACTTC. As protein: CASSPQGRLGKTQYF.

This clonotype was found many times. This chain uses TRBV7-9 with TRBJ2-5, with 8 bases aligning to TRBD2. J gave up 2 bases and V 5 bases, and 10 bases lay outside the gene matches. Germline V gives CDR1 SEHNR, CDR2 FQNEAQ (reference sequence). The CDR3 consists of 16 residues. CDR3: CASSRELADVQETQYF. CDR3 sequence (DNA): TGTGCCAGCAGCCGCGAACTAGCGGATGTACAAGAGACCCAGTACTTC.

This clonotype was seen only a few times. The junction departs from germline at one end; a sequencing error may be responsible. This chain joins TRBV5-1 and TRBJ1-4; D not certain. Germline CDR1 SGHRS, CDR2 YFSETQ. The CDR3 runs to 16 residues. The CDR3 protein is CASSLGPSNHDEKLFF. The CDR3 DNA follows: TGTGCCAGCAGCCTCGGACCTTCCAACCACGATGAAAAACTGTTTTTT.